What follows describes a single T cell receptor (beta chain). Data came from immunoSEQ multiplex PCR; TCRdb stores just in-frame clones and leaves some out. The sample carries around 77,000 clones, less than 98% recorded once. The sample belongs to a study of Tregs in tolerant kidney transplant recipients. This sample comprised CD4+ T cells from blood, obtained before the transplant. This receptor was taken from a human donor who received a combined kidney and bone marrow transplant.

CDR3 nucleotide sequence: TGTGCCAGCAACCAACGGGAGACCTCCTACGAGCAGTACTTC. Protein: CASNQRETSYEQYF. The chain recombines TRBV7-8 with TRBJ2-7; tentative D call: TRBD2 (6 bases). Germline V lookup: CDR1 SGHVS, CDR2 FQNEAQ. The CDR3 is 14 amino acids. Between the trimmed V and J ends, which lost 7 bases and 0 bases, there was a span of 13 bases.